The rows below give T cell receptor beta chains drawn from one sample of a study of T cells in Graves' hyperthyroidism and ophthalmopathy. MiXCR, run by TCRdb on the multiplex PCR reads, gives a single entry per CDR3 protein. The data contain about 180,000 distinct CDR3 sequences, around 15% of them singletons. Sequencing was carried out using blood. These receptors all stem from a woman aged 50 to 60 with Graves' hyperthyroidism. Both conserved end residues are part of each CDR3. The D gene is left open where the match is weak. Size is omitted from some rows. Given values are once, few, many or a class for expanded clones.

v_call	j_call	d_call	clone_size	cdr3_aa	cdr3_nt
TRBV28	TRBJ2-3	.	many	CASRTPRGSGTDTQYF	TGTGCCAGCAGGACCCCTAGGGGTAGCGGCACAGATACGCAGTATTTT
TRBV19	TRBJ1-6	TRBD1	few	CASSTEDRGGLSPLHF	TGTGCCAGTAGTACCGAGGACAGGGGAGGACTTTCACCCCTCCACTTT
TRBV20-1	TRBJ2-3	TRBD2	many	CSARHSGGEADTQYF	TGCAGTGCGCGTCATAGCGGGGGAGAGGCAGATACGCAGTATTTT
TRBV9	TRBJ2-5	.	.	CASSVATLSGETQYF	TGTGCCAGCAGCGTAGCTACATTGAGTGGAGAGACCCAGTACTTC
TRBV24-1	TRBJ2-1	TRBD1	few	CATSDFDGQGTDEQFF	TGTGCCACCAGTGATTTCGACGGACAGGGTACTGATGAGCAGTTCTTC
TRBV12-3/TRBV12-4	TRBJ2-5	.	many	CASTFRSFSHETQYF	TGTGCCAGCACGTTCAGGAGTTTTAGCCACGAGACCCAGTACTTC
TRBV7-8	TRBJ1-2	TRBD1	many	CASSFWETGVPYTF	TGTGCCAGCAGCTTCTGGGAGACAGGGGTTCCCTACACCTTC
TRBV2	TRBJ2-5	TRBD1	.	CASNIQGMDETQYF	TGTGCCAGCAATATACAGGGGATGGATGAGACCCAGTACTTC
TRBV4-1	TRBJ2-5	TRBD1	.	CASSQDGTGRAQYF	TGCGCCAGCAGCCAAGATGGGACAGGTCGGGCCCAGTACTTC
TRBV29-1	TRBJ2-1	.	.	CSLWSGWDEQFF	TGCAGCCTTTGGTCCGGGTGGGATGAGCAGTTCTTC
TRBV6-1	TRBJ1-5	.	.	CATRPSNQPQHF	TGTGCCACCCGCCCGAGTAATCAGCCCCAGCATTTT
TRBV10-3	TRBJ2-5	TRBD1	.	CAISVGAGGFQETQYF	TGTGCCATCAGTGTGGGGGCAGGGGGTTTCCAAGAGACCCAGTACTTC
TRBV5-6	TRBJ1-1	.	many	CASSFGGRSEAFF	TGTGCCAGCAGCTTCGGTGGGCGGAGTGAAGCTTTCTTT
TRBV29-1	TRBJ2-1	TRBD2	many	CSVEYVGRGGPNEQFF	TGCAGCGTTGAGTACGTCGGCCGGGGGGGCCCCAATGAGCAGTTCTTC
TRBV3-1	TRBJ1-1	TRBD1	many	CASSFDRDANTEAFF	TGTGCCAGCAGCTTCGACAGGGATGCGAACACTGAAGCTTTCTTT
TRBV7-6	TRBJ1-5	.	many	CASSSGGEQPQHF	TGTGCCAGCAGCTCGGGAGGAGAACAGCCCCAGCATTTT
TRBV19	TRBJ2-7	TRBD2	.	CASSMGGGIYEQYF	TGTGCCAGTAGTATGGGGGGGGGAATCTACGAGCAGTACTTC
TRBV2	TRBJ2-3	TRBD1	many	CASSEERGLGSDTQYF	TGTGCCAGCAGTGAGGAAAGGGGGCTGGGTTCAGATACGCAGTATTTT
TRBV5-1	TRBJ1-1	.	.	CASSLGTTNTEAFF	TGCGCCAGCAGCCTCGGGACGACCAACACTGAAGCTTTCTTT
TRBV28	TRBJ1-1	.	many	CASSTPPNTEAFF	TGTGCCAGCAGCACCCCCCCGAACACTGAAGCTTTCTTT
TRBV20-1	TRBJ1-2	.	many	CSARDIYGYTF	TGCAGTGCTAGAGACATCTATGGCTACACCTTC
TRBV11-2	TRBJ2-3	.	many	CASSLAPSGTRDTQYF	TGTGCCAGCAGCTTAGCACCGTCCGGGACGAGAGATACGCAGTATTTT
TRBV19	TRBJ1-1	TRBD1	.	CASLGRGRGAEAFF	TGTGCCAGTTTGGGCAGGGGGCGCGGGGCTGAAGCTTTCTTT
TRBV12-3/TRBV12-4	TRBJ1-3	.	.	CASEMGPLFSGNTIYF	TGTGCCAGCGAGATGGGACCTCTCTTCTCTGGAAACACCATATATTTT
TRBV6-5	TRBJ2-3	.	many	CASSYDPSSTDTQYF	TGTGCCAGCAGTTATGACCCCTCTAGCACAGATACGCAGTATTTT
TRBV20-1	TRBJ2-7	TRBD2	many	CSARTGTSSYEQYF	TGCAGTGCTCGCACCGGGACTAGCAGCTACGAGCAGTACTTC
TRBV7-2	TRBJ2-3	.	.	CASSLLGLRSSQLTDTQYF	TGTGCCAGCAGCTTATTAGGGCTTCGATCCTCGCAGCTCACAGATACGCAGTATTTT
TRBV11-2	TRBJ1-5	TRBD1	.	CASSHGTGVGQPQHF	TGTGCCAGCAGCCACGGGACAGGGGTCGGTCAGCCCCAGCATTTT
TRBV27	TRBJ1-1	TRBD1	many	CASSLTGNRPEAFF	TGTGCCAGCAGTTTGACAGGGAACAGACCTGAAGCTTTCTTT
TRBV3-1	TRBJ2-3	TRBD1	.	CASSPRRDRGPDTQYF	TGTGCCAGCAGCCCTCGCCGGGACAGGGGGCCAGATACGCAGTATTTT
TRBV13	TRBJ2-3	.	many	CASKHTEARATDTQYF	TGTGCCAGCAAGCATACCGAAGCGAGGGCCACAGATACGCAGTATTTT
TRBV28	TRBJ2-3	.	.	CASRVSTDTQYF	TGTGCCAGCAGGGTCAGCACAGATACGCAGTATTTT
TRBV6-1	TRBJ2-5	TRBD2	many	CASRKGLAAGETQYF	TGTGCCAGCAGAAAGGGACTAGCGGCCGGGGAGACCCAGTACTTC
TRBV6-1	TRBJ1-1	.	many	CASSEVRGLAFF	TGTGCCAGCAGTGAAGTGAGGGGTCTCGCTTTCTTT
TRBV11-1	TRBJ2-4	TRBD1	many	CASSLKWDRGPNIQYF	TGTGCCAGCAGCTTAAAATGGGACAGGGGGCCCAACATTCAGTACTTC
TRBV6-1	TRBJ1-1	TRBD1	.	CASSATGDTEAFF	TGTGCCAGCAGTGCGACAGGGGACACTGAAGCTTTCTTT
TRBV18	TRBJ2-1	.	many	CASSPPEGSNEQFF	TGTGCCAGCTCACCACCGGAGGGGAGCAATGAGCAGTTCTTC
TRBV6-1	TRBJ1-2	.	many	CASSRISFEYVRDGYTF	TGTGCCAGCAGTCGAATCTCTTTTGAATATGTCAGGGATGGCTACACCTTC
TRBV12-3/TRBV12-4	TRBJ1-1	TRBD1	many	CASSRQGTLNTEAFF	TGTGCCAGCAGCCGACAGGGGACTTTGAACACTGAAGCTTTCTTT
TRBV28	TRBJ2-1	.	.	CASSWERRLQGEQFF	TGTGCCAGCAGTTGGGAGCGGCGTTTACAAGGCGAGCAGTTCTTC
TRBV28	TRBJ1-5	.	many	CASSREGSTEPQHF	TGTGCCAGCAGTAGAGAGGGGTCAACGGAGCCCCAGCATTTT
TRBV20-1	TRBJ2-5	TRBD1	many	CSAKRGDRQETQYF	TGCAGTGCCAAACGTGGGGACAGACAAGAGACCCAGTACTTC
TRBV2	TRBJ2-5	TRBD2	many	CASSSGTSILPQETQYF	TGTGCCAGCAGTAGCGGGACTAGCATCCTCCCCCAAGAGACCCAGTACTTC
TRBV7-2	TRBJ1-1	.	few	CASSLRRGNTEAFF	TGTGCCAGCAGCCTCCGGAGGGGGAACACTGAAGCTTTCTTT
TRBV7-3	TRBJ1-1	.	many	CASSFGGGTEAFF	TGTGCCAGCAGCTTTGGGGGGGGCACTGAAGCTTTCTTT
TRBV3-1	TRBJ1-1	.	.	CASRFQGAEAFF	TGTGCCAGCAGATTTCAAGGGGCTGAAGCTTTCTTT
TRBV12-3/TRBV12-4	TRBJ1-2	.	.	CACSSRTEINYGYTF	TGTGCCTGCAGTTCCCGGACAGAGATTAACTATGGCTACACCTTC
TRBV6-1	TRBJ2-3	TRBD2	many	CASSTLAGGSTDTQYF	TGTGCCAGCAGTACACTAGCGGGGGGAAGCACAGATACGCAGTATTTT
TRBV20-1	TRBJ1-5	.	many	CSAKWPGINQPQHF	TGCAGTGCTAAGTGGCCAGGGATTAATCAGCCCCAGCATTTT
TRBV10-3	TRBJ2-7	TRBD1	many	CAIREQGGHEQYF	TGTGCCATCAGGGAACAGGGGGGACACGAGCAGTACTTC
TRBV6-1	TRBJ2-5	TRBD1	.	CASSEDRGARETQYF	TGTGCCAGCAGTGAGGACAGGGGAGCTCGGGAGACCCAGTACTTC
TRBV7-2	TRBJ1-3	TRBD1	many	CASSLNRGTGSGNTIYF	TGTGCCAGCAGCCTCAACAGGGGGACGGGCTCTGGAAACACCATATATTTT
TRBV24-1	TRBJ2-7	.	many	CATSDSWGATYEQYF	TGTGCCACCAGTGATTCTTGGGGGGCTACCTACGAGCAGTACTTC
TRBV6-2/TRBV6-3	TRBJ2-3	TRBD1	many	CASSYGTGHHTDTQYF	TGTGCCAGCAGTTACGGGACAGGCCACCACACAGATACGCAGTATTTT
TRBV7-6	TRBJ2-1	TRBD1	.	CASSFGTGDDEQFF	TGTGCCAGCAGCTTCGGGACAGGGGATGATGAGCAGTTCTTC
TRBV10-2	TRBJ1-2	.	many	CASSESKGLASDGYTF	TGCGCCAGCAGTGAGTCGAAGGGATTAGCGTCGGATGGCTACACCTTC